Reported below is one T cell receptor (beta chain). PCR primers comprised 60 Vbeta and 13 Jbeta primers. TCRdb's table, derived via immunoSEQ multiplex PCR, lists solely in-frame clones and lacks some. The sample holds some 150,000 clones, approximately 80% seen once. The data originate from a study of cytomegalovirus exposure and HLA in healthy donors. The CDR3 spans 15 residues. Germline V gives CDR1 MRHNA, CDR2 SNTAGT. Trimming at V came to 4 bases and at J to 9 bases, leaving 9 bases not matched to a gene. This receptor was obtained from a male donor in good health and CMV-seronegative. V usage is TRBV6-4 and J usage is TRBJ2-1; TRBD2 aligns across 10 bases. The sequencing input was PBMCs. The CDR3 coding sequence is TGTGCCAGCAGTGGAGCGGGAGGGCCAATCGGTGAGCAGTTCTTC. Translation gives CASSGAGGPIGEQFF.